The clone carrying this T cell receptor beta chain occurred a few times. CDR3 length: 15 residues. Germline CDR1 and CDR2: SNHLY and FYNNEI. V was trimmed by 4 bases and J by 2 bases, leaving 9 bases between them. This entry comes from a study of blood T cell repertoires in COVID-19. Method: immunoSEQ multiplex PCR; TCRdb's copy keeps in-frame clones and lacks some. The profile covers a few hundred thousand clones, with roughly nine tenths appearing a single time and 1.5% to 2% taken by the ten largest. The chain employs TRBV2 and TRBJ2-6; no reliable D call. Sequencing used peripheral blood. The TCR comes from a man in his forties with active or convalescent COVID-19. CDR3 DNA: TGTGCCAGCAGTGGCCCTGGGCCTGGGGCCAACGTCCTGACTTTC. It specifies CASSGPGPGANVLTF. Based on the CDR3 plus reference TRBV2 and TRBJ2-6, the full variable domain is EPEVTQTPSHQVTQMGQEVILRCVPISNHLYFYWYRQILGQKVEFLVSFYNNEISEKSEIFDDQFSVERPDGSNFTLKIRSTKLEDSAMYFCASSGPGPGANVLTFGAGSRLTVL.